The rows below give T cell receptor beta chains drawn from one sample of a study of blood T cell repertoires in COVID-19. Some clones are missing from TCRdb's copy, which holds only in-frame ones; the method was immunoSEQ multiplex PCR. The sample contains around 190,000 clones, roughly 80% of which appear only once. The sequenced sample was peripheral blood. Receptor source: a woman aged 55-70 years with COVID-19, enrolled during active disease. The CDR3 runs from the conserved cysteine through the conserved F or W. D genes are given only for firm matches. Not every row has a clone size; where given, it reads once, few, many or a size class.

J,V,D,size,CDR3,DNA
TRBJ2-1,TRBV9,-,-,CASSAGTSTYNEQFF,TGTGCCAGCAGTGCCGGGACATCAACCTACAATGAGCAGTTCTTC
TRBJ1-1,TRBV10-1,-,-,CASSATRGRWDTEAFF,TGCGCCAGCAGCGCTACAAGGGGTCGATGGGACACTGAAGCTTTCTTT
TRBJ2-2,TRBV5-4,-,-,CASSLALGNTGELFF,TGTGCCAGCAGCTTGGCCCTAGGTAACACCGGGGAGCTGTTTTTT
TRBJ1-2,TRBV6-1,TRBD1,-,CASSGWARTGNYGYTF,TGTGCCAGCAGTGGGTGGGCCAGGACAGGGAACTATGGCTACACCTTC
TRBJ1-5,TRBV4-1,TRBD1,-,CASSQTGVRQPQHF,TGCGCCAGCAGCCAGACAGGGGTGCGCCAGCCCCAGCATTTT
TRBJ2-5,TRBV24-1,TRBD1,-,CATSDLIQGEETQYF,TGTGCCACCAGTGATTTGATACAGGGGGAAGAGACCCAGTACTTC
TRBJ2-7,TRBV15,TRBD1,-,CATSTRDRAYEQYF,TGTGCCACCAGCACCCGGGACAGAGCCTACGAGCAGTACTTC
TRBJ1-6,TRBV19,-,-,CATNLQGGPLHF,TGTGCCACCAACTTACAGGGTGGACCCCTCCACTTT
TRBJ1-3,TRBV19,-,once,CASRRNFGGAGGNTIYF,TGTGCCAGTAGACGAAATTTTGGAGGGGCAGGTGGAAACACCATATATTTT
TRBJ2-2,TRBV27,-,-,CASSPSNTGELFF,TGTGCCAGCAGTCCCTCGAACACCGGGGAGCTGTTTTTT
TRBJ1-3,TRBV2,TRBD1,-,CASSWTGKVTIYF,TGTGCCAGCAGTTGGACAGGGAAGGTCACCATATATTTT
TRBJ1-5,TRBV5-1,-,few,CASSLTGGHNQPQHF,TGCGCCAGCAGCCTTACGGGGGGTCACAATCAGCCCCAGCATTTT
TRBJ2-1,TRBV24-1,TRBD2,-,CATSDLISGGNEQFF,TGTGCCACCAGTGATTTGATTAGCGGGGGCAATGAGCAGTTCTTC
TRBJ1-1,TRBV5-1,-,few,CASSLTGRNTEAFF,TGCGCCAGCAGCTTGACTGGGAGGAACACTGAAGCTTTCTTT
TRBJ2-1,TRBV7-6,TRBD2,-,CASSTLGAGGPGEQFF,TGTGCCAGCAGCACCCTCGGGGCGGGAGGGCCTGGTGAGCAGTTCTTC
TRBJ1-4,TRBV5-1,TRBD1,-,CASSSTGTGVNEKLFF,TGCGCCAGCAGCTCAACCGGGACAGGGGTTAATGAAAAACTGTTTTTT
TRBJ1-1,TRBV2,-,-,CASSEEDRYTEAFF,TGTGCCAGCAGTGAAGAAGACAGGTACACTGAAGCTTTCTTT
TRBJ1-1,TRBV27,-,once,CASSFRGTEAFF,TGTGCCAGCAGTTTTCGAGGGACTGAAGCTTTCTTT
TRBJ2-2,TRBV4-1,-,-,CASKGSQGGTGELFF,TGCGCCAGCAAGGGGTCGCAGGGAGGCACCGGGGAGCTGTTTTTT
TRBJ2-3,TRBV27,TRBD2,-,CASSLYPRLAGGGTDTQYF,TGTGCCAGCAGTTTATATCCGAGACTAGCGGGGGGGGGCACAGATACGCAGTATTTT
TRBJ2-2,TRBV12-3/TRBV12-4,-,-,CASTEDRFGELFF,TGTGCCAGCACCGAAGACAGGTTCGGGGAGCTGTTTTTT
TRBJ1-1,TRBV7-3,-,-,CASSPGVGGTNTEAFF,TGTGCCAGCAGCCCCGGGGTCGGGGGGACGAACACTGAAGCTTTCTTT
TRBJ1-5,TRBV3-1/TRBV3-2,-,-,CASSQEGGSNQPQHF,TGTGCCAGCAGCCAAGAGGGGGGAAGCAATCAGCCCCAGCATTTT
TRBJ2-2,TRBV7-6,-,-,CASSLGSRGAGELFF,TGTGCCAGCAGCTTAGGCAGCAGGGGGGCCGGGGAGCTGTTTTTT
TRBJ1-1,TRBV5-6,-,-,CASSRGELPTEAFF,TGTGCCAGCAGCCGCGGGGAATTACCCACTGAAGCTTTCTTT